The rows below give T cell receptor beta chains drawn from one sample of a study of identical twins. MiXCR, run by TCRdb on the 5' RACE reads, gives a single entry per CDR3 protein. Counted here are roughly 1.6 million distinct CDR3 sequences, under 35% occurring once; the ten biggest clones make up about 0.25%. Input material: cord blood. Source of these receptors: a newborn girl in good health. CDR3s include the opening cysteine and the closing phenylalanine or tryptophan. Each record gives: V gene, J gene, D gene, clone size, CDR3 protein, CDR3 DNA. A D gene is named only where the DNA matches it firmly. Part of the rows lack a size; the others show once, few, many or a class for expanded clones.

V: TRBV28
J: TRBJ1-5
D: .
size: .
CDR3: CASSFGFQPQHF
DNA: TGTGCCAGCAGTTTCGGTTTTCAGCCCCAGCATTTT

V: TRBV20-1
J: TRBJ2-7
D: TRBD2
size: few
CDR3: CSARGRGRTYEQYF
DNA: TGCAGTGCTAGAGGACGCGGGAGAACCTACGAGCAGTACTTC

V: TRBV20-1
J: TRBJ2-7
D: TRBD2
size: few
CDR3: CSALRSGRAYEQYF
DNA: TGCAGTGCTCTTCGTAGCGGGAGGGCCTACGAGCAGTACTTC

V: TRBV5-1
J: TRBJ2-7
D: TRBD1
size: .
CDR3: CASSLGTADEQYF
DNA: TGCGCCAGCAGCTTAGGGACAGCCGACGAGCAGTACTTC

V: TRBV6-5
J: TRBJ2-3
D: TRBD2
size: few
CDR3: CASSYPNRGGLAASTDTQYF
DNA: TGTGCCAGCAGTTACCCAAATAGGGGAGGACTAGCGGCTAGCACAGATACGCAGTATTTT

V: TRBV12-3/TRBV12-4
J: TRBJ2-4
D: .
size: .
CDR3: CASSLGPHIQYF
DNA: TGTGCCAGCAGTTTAGGGCCACACATTCAGTACTTC

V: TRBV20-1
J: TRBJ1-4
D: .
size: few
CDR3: CSVPKPGATNEKLFF
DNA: TGCAGTGTTCCCAAACCGGGGGCTACTAATGAAAAACTGTTTTTT

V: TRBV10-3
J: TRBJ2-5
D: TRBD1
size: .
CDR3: CAISIEGQGQETQYF
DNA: TGTGCCATCAGTATTGAGGGACAGGGCCAAGAGACCCAGTACTTC

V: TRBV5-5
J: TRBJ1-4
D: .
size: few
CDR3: CASSFSQPATNEKLFF
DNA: TGTGCCAGCAGCTTTAGTCAGCCAGCGACTAATGAAAAACTGTTTTTT

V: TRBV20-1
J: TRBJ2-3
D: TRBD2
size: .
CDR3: CSASKRERSTDTQYF
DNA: TGCAGTGCCTCAAAGCGGGAGAGAAGCACAGATACGCAGTATTTT

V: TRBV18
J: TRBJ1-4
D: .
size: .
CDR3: CASSLLDWDEKLFF
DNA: TGTGCCAGCTCCCTCTTAGACTGGGATGAAAAACTGTTTTTT

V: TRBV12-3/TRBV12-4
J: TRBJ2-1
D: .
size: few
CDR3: CASRIGLGSYNEQFF
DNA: TGTGCCAGCAGGATCGGACTTGGCTCCTACAATGAGCAGTTCTTC

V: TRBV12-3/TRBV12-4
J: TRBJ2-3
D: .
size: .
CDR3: CASSLQGGPSKDTQYF
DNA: TGTGCCAGCAGTTTACAGGGGGGGCCCTCCAAGGATACGCAGTATTTT

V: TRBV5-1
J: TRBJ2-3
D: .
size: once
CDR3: CASSPHASTDTQYF
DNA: TGCGCCAGCAGCCCCCACGCTAGCACAGATACGCAGTATTTT

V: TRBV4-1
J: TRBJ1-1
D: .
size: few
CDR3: CASSLRSPHTEAFF
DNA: TGCGCCAGCAGCCTCCGCAGTCCCCACACTGAAGCTTTCTTT

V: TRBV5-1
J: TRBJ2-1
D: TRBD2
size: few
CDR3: CASSSGLAGGNNEQFF
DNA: TGCGCCAGCAGCTCGGGACTAGCGGGGGGTAACAATGAGCAGTTCTTC

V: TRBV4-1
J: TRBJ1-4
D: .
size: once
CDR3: CASSRTNNEKLFF
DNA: TGCGCCAGCAGCCGGACAAATAATGAAAAACTGTTTTTT

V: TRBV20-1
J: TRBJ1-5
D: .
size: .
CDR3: CSARYGGNQPQHF
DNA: TGCAGTGCTAGATACGGGGGCAATCAGCCCCAGCATTTT

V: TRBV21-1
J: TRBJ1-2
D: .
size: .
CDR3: CASSKDRANYGYTF
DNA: TGTGCCAGCAGTAAAGACAGGGCCAACTATGGCTACACCTTC

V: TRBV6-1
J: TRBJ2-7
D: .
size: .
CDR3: CASSVNLSSYEQYF
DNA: TGTGCCAGCAGTGTTAACTTGAGCTCCTACGAGCAGTACTTC

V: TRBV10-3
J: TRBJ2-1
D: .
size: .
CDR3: CAISSGTDHEQFF
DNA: TGTGCCATCAGCTCCGGGACTGACCATGAGCAGTTCTTC

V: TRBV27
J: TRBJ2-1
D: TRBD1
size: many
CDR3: CASSLDRLNEQFF
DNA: TGTGCCAGCAGTCTGGACAGGCTGAATGAGCAGTTCTTC

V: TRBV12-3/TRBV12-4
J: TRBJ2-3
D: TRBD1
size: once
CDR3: CASSFRQGFTDTQYF
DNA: TGTGCCAGCAGTTTCAGACAGGGATTCACAGATACGCAGTATTTT

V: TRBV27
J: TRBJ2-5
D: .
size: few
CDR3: CASSLLSSETQYF
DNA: TGTGCCAGCAGTTTACTTTCCTCGGAGACCCAGTACTTC

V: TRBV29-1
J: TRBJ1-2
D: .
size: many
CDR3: CSVVRTNGYGYTF
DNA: TGCAGCGTTGTACGCACAAACGGCTATGGCTACACCTTC

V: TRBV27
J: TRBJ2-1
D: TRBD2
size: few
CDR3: CASNVAGRHNEQFF
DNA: TGTGCCAGCAACGTAGCGGGACGCCACAATGAGCAGTTCTTC

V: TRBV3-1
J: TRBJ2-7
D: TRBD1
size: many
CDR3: CASSPQGFSYEQYF
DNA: TGTGCCAGCAGCCCACAGGGGTTCTCCTACGAGCAGTACTTC

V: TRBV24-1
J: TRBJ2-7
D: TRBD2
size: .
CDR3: CATSDWTSGMGSYNEQYF
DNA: TGTGCCACCAGTGATTGGACTAGCGGGATGGGCTCCTACAATGAGCAGTACTTC

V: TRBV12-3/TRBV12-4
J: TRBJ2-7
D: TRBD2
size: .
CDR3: CASSYGLAGGLEQYF
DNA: TGTGCCAGCAGTTATGGACTAGCGGGGGGGCTTGAGCAGTACTTC

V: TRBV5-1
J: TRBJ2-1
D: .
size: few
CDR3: CASSPPLAYNEQFF
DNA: TGCGCCAGCAGCCCTCCACTAGCCTACAATGAGCAGTTCTTC

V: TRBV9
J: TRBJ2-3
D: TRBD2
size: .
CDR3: CASSVGAGGDTDTQYF
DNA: TGTGCCAGCAGCGTAGGCGCGGGAGGTGACACAGATACGCAGTATTTT

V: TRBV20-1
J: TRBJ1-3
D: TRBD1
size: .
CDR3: CSARVPDRALSGNTIYF
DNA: TGCAGTGCTAGAGTCCCCGACAGGGCTCTCTCTGGAAACACCATATATTTT

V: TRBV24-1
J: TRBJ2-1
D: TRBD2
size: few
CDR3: CATSATKRGGSYNEQFF
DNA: TGTGCCACCAGTGCGACTAAGCGGGGGGGATCCTACAATGAGCAGTTCTTC

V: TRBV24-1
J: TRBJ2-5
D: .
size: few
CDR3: CATSDGSFGQETQYF
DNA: TGTGCCACCAGTGATGGGTCGTTCGGACAAGAGACCCAGTACTTC